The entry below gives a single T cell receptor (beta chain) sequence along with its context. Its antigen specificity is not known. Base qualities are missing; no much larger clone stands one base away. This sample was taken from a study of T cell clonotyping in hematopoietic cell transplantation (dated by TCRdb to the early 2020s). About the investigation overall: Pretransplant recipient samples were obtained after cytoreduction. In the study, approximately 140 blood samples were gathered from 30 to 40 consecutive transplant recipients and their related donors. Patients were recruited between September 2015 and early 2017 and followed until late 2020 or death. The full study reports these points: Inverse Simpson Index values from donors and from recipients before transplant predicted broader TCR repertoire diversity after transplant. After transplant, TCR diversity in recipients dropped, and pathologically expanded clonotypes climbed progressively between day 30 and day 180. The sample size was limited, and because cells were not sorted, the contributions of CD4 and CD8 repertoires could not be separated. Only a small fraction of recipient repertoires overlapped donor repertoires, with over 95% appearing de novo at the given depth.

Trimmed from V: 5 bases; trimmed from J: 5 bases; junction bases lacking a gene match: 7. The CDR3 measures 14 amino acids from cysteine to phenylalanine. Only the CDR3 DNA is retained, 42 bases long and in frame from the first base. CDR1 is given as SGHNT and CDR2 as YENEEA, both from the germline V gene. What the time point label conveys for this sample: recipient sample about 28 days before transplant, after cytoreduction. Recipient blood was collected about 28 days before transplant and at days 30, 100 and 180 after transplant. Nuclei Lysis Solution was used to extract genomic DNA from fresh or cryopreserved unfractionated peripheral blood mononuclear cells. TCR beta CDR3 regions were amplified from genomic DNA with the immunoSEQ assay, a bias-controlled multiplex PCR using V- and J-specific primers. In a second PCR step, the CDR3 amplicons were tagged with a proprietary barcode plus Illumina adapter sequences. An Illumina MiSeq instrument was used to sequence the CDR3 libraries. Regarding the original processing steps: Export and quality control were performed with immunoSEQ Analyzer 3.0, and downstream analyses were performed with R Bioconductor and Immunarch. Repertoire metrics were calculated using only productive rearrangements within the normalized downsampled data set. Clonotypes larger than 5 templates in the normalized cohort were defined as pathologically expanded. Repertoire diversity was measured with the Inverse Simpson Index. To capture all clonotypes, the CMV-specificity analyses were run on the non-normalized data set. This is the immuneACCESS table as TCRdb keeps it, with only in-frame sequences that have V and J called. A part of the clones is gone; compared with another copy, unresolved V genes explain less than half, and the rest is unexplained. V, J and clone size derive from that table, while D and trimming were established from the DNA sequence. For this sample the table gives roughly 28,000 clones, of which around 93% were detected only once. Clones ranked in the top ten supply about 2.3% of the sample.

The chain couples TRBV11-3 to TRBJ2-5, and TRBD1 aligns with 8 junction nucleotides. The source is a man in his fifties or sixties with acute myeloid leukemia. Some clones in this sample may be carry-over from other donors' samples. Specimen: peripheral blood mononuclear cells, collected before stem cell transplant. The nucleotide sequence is TGTGCCAGCAGCGCAGACAGGGGTCAGGAGACCCAGTACTTC. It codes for CASSADRGQETQYF.